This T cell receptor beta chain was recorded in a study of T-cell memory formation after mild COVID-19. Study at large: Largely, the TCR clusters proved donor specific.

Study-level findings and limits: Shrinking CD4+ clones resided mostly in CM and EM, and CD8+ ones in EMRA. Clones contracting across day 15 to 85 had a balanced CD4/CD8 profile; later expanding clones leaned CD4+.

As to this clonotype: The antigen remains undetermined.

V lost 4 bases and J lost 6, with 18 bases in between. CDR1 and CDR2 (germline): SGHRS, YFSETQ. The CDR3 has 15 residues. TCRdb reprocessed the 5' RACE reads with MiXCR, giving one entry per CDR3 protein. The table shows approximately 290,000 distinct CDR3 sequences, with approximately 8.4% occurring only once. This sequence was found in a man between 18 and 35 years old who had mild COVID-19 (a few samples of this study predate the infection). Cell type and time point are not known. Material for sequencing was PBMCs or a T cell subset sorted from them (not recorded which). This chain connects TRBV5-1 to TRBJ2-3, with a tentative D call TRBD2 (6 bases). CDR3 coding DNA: TGCGCCAGCAGCCACGGGACTCCAGTGGTGGATACGCAGTATTTT. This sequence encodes CASSHGTPVVDTQYF. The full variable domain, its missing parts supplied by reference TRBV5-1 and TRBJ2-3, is KAGVTQTPRYLIKTRGQQVTLSCSPISGHRSVSWYQQTPGQGLQFLFEYFSETQRNKGNFPGRFSGRQFSNSRSEMNVSTLELGDSALYLCASSHGTPVVDTQYFGPGTRLTVL.